The TCR beta chain under discussion was sequenced for a study of blood T cell repertoires in COVID-19. About the research overall: The cDNA or gDNA used as material had been derived from T cells, B-cell-depleted T cells, or PBMCs.

This CDR3 region has 13 residues. Per the germline V gene, CDR1 is SGHRS and CDR2 is YFSETQ. Trimming cost V 1 base and J 0 bases, with 4 bases left between them. Methods used by the authors: By means of reference gene primer amplification, nucleated cell counts were estimated. Sequencing was performed with immunoSEQ multiplex PCR; in TCRdb, only in-frame clones are kept and a portion is missing. From that table come the V and J calls and clone size; the DNA was used to work out D and trimming. The table records 250,000 or so clones, around 90% of them present only once. V is TRBV5-1 and J is TRBJ1-1; no reliable D call. Sequenced: peripheral blood. This TCR came from a woman aged 25 to 39 with acute or convalescent COVID-19. The CDR3 sequence: CASSLTVNTEAFF. The CDR3 region has the DNA TGCGCCAGCAGCTTGACGGTGAACACTGAAGCTTTCTTT.